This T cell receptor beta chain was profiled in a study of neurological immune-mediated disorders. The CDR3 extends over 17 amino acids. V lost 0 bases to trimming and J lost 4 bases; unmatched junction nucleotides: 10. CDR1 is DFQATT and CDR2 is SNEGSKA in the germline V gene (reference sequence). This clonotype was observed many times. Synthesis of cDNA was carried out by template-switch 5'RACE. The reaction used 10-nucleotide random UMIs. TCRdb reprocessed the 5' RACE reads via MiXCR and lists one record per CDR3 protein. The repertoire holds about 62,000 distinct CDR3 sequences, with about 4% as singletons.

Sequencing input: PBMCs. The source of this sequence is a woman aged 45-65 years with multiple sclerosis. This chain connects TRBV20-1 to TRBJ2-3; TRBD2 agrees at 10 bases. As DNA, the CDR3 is TGCAGTGCTAGAGATCTTGCTAGCGGGAGTTACCCAGATACGCAGTATTTT. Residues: CSARDLASGSYPDTQYF.